The 5 T cell receptor beta chains in this list originate from one sample, sequenced in a study of CD8+ T cells in alopecia areata. Treatment meaning: oral pan-JAK inhibitor, 5-10 mg twice daily. Isolated RNA was reverse transcribed into cDNA used as the sequencing template. Generated by immunoSEQ multiplex PCR, the TCRdb table keeps only in-frame clones and is missing some. This sample has 95,000 to 150,000 clones; roughly 55% occur once, and the top ten carry roughly 5%. Sequencing used CD4+ T cells sorted from blood, obtained at week 4, from a patient treated with tofacitinib. Receptors were obtained from a human donor with alopecia areata.

CDR3 amino acids: CASSLDLGGPGYGYTF. CDR3 nucleotide sequence: TGCGCCAGCAGCTTGGACCTCGGCGGCCCTGGCTATGGCTACACCTTC. The rearrangement uses TRBV5-1 and TRBJ1-2; D uncertain. The germline V and J ends were trimmed by 0 bases and 4 bases, with 16 bases remaining between them. Germline V gene lookup returns CDR1 SGHRS and CDR2 YFSETQ. This CDR3 comprises 16 residues.

This chain links TRBV19 with TRBJ2-2; D is ambiguous. V was clipped by 3 bases and J by 3 bases, with 11 bases between them. The germline V gene has CDR1 LNHDA and CDR2 SQIVND (reference sequence). The CDR3 spans 15 residues. CDR3 nucleotides: TGTGCCAGTAGTATGACGGGTGAGGACACCGGGGAGCTGTTTTTT. Translating gives CASSMTGEDTGELFF.

This chain connects TRBV4-2 to TRBJ2-5; the match to TRBD2 covers 12 bases. Looked up from germline, CDR1 is LGHNA and CDR2 is YNFKEQ. The CDR3 is 18 amino acids. Trimming cost V 0 bases and J 1 base; bases outside gene matches: 6. CDR3 region: CASSQEFLAGGIQETQYF. CDR3 in DNA: TGTGCCAGCAGCCAAGAATTTCTAGCGGGGGGGATCCAAGAGACCCAGTACTTC.

The chain recombines TRBV30 with TRBJ2-4; D is possibly TRBD1 or TRBD2 (5 bases each). CDR1 and CDR2 from the germline V gene are GTSNPN and SVGIG (reference sequence). The CDR3 extends over 17 amino acids. V lost 0 bases and J lost 0, with 15 bases in between. The CDR3 region is CAWSVRGSQLAKNIQYF. The CDR3 bases are TGTGCCTGGAGTGTACGGGGCAGCCAGCTAGCCAAAAACATTCAGTACTTC.

This CDR3 reads CASSYDPGGKETQYF. CDR3 nucleotide sequence: TGTGCCAGCAGCTACGATCCAGGGGGCAAAGAGACCCAGTACTTC. The chain recombines TRBV5-4 with TRBJ2-5; 8 nucleotides align to TRBD1. The CDR3 consists of 15 residues. The V segment lost 3 bases and the J segment 3 bases; nucleotides outside the gene matches: 7. Per the germline V gene, CDR1 is SGHNT and CDR2 is YYREEE (reference sequence). The full variable domain, its missing parts supplied by reference TRBV5-4 and TRBJ2-5, is ETGVTQSPTHLIKTRGQQVTLRCSSQSGHNTVSWYQQALGQGPQFIFQYYREEENGRGNFPPRFSGLQFPNYSSELNVNALELDDSALYLCASSYDPGGKETQYFGPGTRLLVL.